Sequencing of this T cell receptor beta chain was carried out in a study of breast tumors, draining lymph nodes, adjacent tissues. This clonotype was recorded at least ten times. What it binds is not known. This CDR3 has 17 amino acids. Germline loops: CDR1 MGHRA, CDR2 YSYEKL. V lost 3 bases, J lost 6 bases, and 14 bases stayed unmatched. The lymph nodes were axillary draining lymph nodes from breast cancer patients. Study-wide findings and caveats: Tumor repertoires ranked between lymph nodes and nontumor tissue in diversity, with V and J gene preferences. Most tumor T cells seemingly derive from lymph node, then expand in tumor.

TCRdb reanalysed the multiplex PCR reads using MiXCR and keeps one entry per CDR3 protein. The sample holds over 70,000 distinct CDR3 sequences, approximately 30% seen once. This sequence originates from a female donor with breast cancer. Some clones in this sample may be carry-over from other donors' samples. The sample comprised axillary lymph node tissue. The chain combines TRBV4-1 with TRBJ2-1; 7 bases agree with TRBD1. The CDR3 region is CASSHPYRDSQANEQFF. The CDR3 coding sequence is TGCGCCAGCAGCCACCCATACCGGGACAGCCAGGCCAATGAGCAGTTCTTC.